This TCR beta chain originates from a study of T-cell reconstitution after alpha-beta-depleted transplantation in children. Library preparation (for TCRbeta) was performed with unique molecular identifiers. TCRdb re-derived calls from the PCR reads in MiXCR, one entry per CDR3 protein. This sample carries 490,000 or so distinct CDR3 sequences, approximately 13% of them seen once, and the ten largest clones take around 6%. This clonotype was observed many times. V gave up 3 bases and J gave up 2 bases, with 13 bases separating them. The germline V gene has CDR1 LNHNV and CDR2 YYDKDF (reference sequence). CDR3 size: 15 residues.

The TCR was taken from a human donor who donated a stem cell graft to a child with combined immunodeficiency. The chain recombines TRBV15 with TRBJ2-5; D possibly uses TRBD1 or TRBD2 (5 bases each). The input for sequencing was PBMCs from the stem cell graft donor, taken from the stem cell graft. The CDR3, as DNA: TGTGCCACCAGCAGGGGGACCGCCGATCAAGAGACCCAGTACTTC. Amino acid sequence: CATSRGTADQETQYF.